This is a list of T cell receptor beta chains from one sample in a study of T cell changes during pregnancy in multiple sclerosis. Repertoires were generated with immunoSEQ multiplex PCR, while TCRdb's copy carries only in-frame clones and drops some. The repertoire includes 70,000 to 80,000 clones, 80% to 95% of them detected once, and 0.43% sits in the top ten. The sample was CD4+ T cells from peripheral blood mononuclear cells, taken before pregnancy. The receptors come from a female donor with multiple sclerosis, enrolled in a pregnancy study. CDR3s leave out the opening cysteine and the closing phenylalanine or tryptophan.

TRBJ2-3,TRBV29-1,SVEGLAGGPTDTQY
TRBJ1-4,TRBV9,ASSVAGGTGSFNEKLF
TRBJ1-4,TRBV4-1,ASSQLIGGNEKLF
TRBJ1-2,TRBV2,ASSRGADYGYT
TRBJ2-3,TRBV28,ASATSGRSDTQY
TRBJ2-1,TRBV13,ASSLIGTSGDNEQF
TRBJ1-2,TRBV7-2,ASSRQGRGYT
TRBJ1-5,TRBV7-9,ASSETGDSNQPQH
TRBJ1-1,TRBV5-1,ASSLGRTGMNTEAF
TRBJ1-2,TRBV30,AWSVPGTGVFYGYT
TRBJ1-2,TRBV11-3,ASSPPGQGAFGGYT
TRBJ2-7,TRBV5-1,ASSSKPGQDYEQY
TRBJ1-6,TRBV18,ASSPETSISPLH
TRBJ1-6,TRBV6-1,ASSEPGPLH
TRBJ2-1,TRBV11-2,ASSLVVGQGRNEQF
TRBJ2-7,TRBV7-9,ASSGGRGSYEQY
TRBJ2-7,TRBV30,AWSIPGGTYEQY
TRBJ2-5,TRBV28,ASSPAVLAGGTQY
TRBJ1-4,TRBV2,ASTDRSEKLF
TRBJ1-2,TRBV6-1,ASSEAAGVIYGYT
TRBJ1-5,TRBV18,ASSPQGNSNQPQH
TRBJ1-2,TRBV6-6,ASSYDTERYT
TRBJ1-6,TRBV10-3,AISESNARRGNSPLH
TRBJ2-7,TRBV14,ASSQDRGFSEQY
TRBJ1-2,TRBV9,ASRKTLQGIHGYT
TRBJ2-3,TRBV5-6,ASSLGASGYTDTQY
TRBJ1-1,TRBV5-4,ASSPMTGQYNTEAF
TRBJ2-1,TRBV6-1,ASKYGLAGDNEQF
TRBJ2-3,TRBV7-3,ASSLRGNNTDTQY
TRBJ2-7,TRBV5-6,ASTPPTGTGNYEQY
TRBJ2-3,TRBV5-5,ASSLRADTQY
TRBJ2-3,TRBV7-2,ASNPQGGGDTQY
TRBJ2-3,TRBV19,ASSKGQGTDTQY
TRBJ1-6,TRBV2,ASREDSNNSPLH
TRBJ1-2,TRBV6-5,ASSYLGPRAGGYT
TRBJ2-7,TRBV19,ASSIGVAQGYEQY
TRBJ1-2,TRBV7-2,ASSLAIGTGDGYT
TRBJ2-5,TRBV7-9,ASSLQAERGLYQETQY
TRBJ1-1,TRBV5-4,ASSLAGQGANTEAF
TRBJ2-1,TRBV5-1,ASSFLAGTYNEQF
TRBJ2-7,TRBV23-1,ASSPTGPSTYEQY
TRBJ2-7,TRBV30,AWIGSGLEPYEQY
TRBJ1-1,TRBV6-5,ASMGSGAGDTEAF
TRBJ2-7,TRBV18,ASSPPRSGSSYEQY